The TCR beta chain described here comes from a study of blood T cell repertoires in COVID-19. Study-wide background: Acute and convalescent COVID-19 samples came from the United States, Italy and Spain. Sources were T cells, B-cell-depleted T cells, or PBMCs; the material itself was cDNA or gDNA.

Study processing details: Amplifying reference gene primers gave estimates of nucleated cell counts. Sequencing used immunoSEQ multiplex PCR; TCRdb keeps in-frame clones, though not all of them. V and J calls and clone size are those listed in that table; D and trimming were worked out from the DNA. The sample holds around 130,000 clones, 80% to 90% seen once. V was pared by 6 bases and J by 9 bases, with 15 bases between. CDR3 size: 12 residues. Germline CDR1 is SNHLY and CDR2 is FYNNEI. V and J are TRBV2 and TRBJ2-7; D is possibly TRBD2 (5 bases). This clonotype was obtained from a human donor in a cohort sampled during active COVID-19. Sample: peripheral blood. This chain's CDR3 is CASRASGNVQYF. DNA for the CDR3: TGTGCCAGCAGGGCCTCGGGGAATGTGCAGTACTTC.